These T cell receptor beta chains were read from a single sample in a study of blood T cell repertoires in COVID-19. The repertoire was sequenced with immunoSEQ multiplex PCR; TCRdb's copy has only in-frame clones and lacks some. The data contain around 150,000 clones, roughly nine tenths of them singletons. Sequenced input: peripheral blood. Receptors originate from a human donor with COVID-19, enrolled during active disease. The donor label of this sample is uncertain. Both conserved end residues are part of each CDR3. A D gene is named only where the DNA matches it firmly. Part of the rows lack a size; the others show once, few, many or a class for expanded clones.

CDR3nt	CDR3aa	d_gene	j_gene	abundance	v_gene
TGCGCCAGCAGCTTGGTTCGCGGTGAAGCTTTCTTT	CASSLVRGEAFF	NA	TRBJ1-1	NA	TRBV5-1
TGTGCCAGCAGTTTAGGGGGACAGGGGCCAGAAGAGACCCAGTACTTC	CASSLGGQGPEETQYF	TRBD1	TRBJ2-5	NA	TRBV28
TGTGCCAGCAGTCGAACCGGGACAACGAACACTGAAGCTTTCTTT	CASSRTGTTNTEAFF	NA	TRBJ1-1	NA	TRBV6-5
TGCAGTGCTAGAGCTCTTAATGAGCAGTTCTTC	CSARALNEQFF	NA	TRBJ2-1	NA	TRBV20-1
TGTGCCAGCTCACCACAGGGGGTCTCGATGGCCCAGCATTTT	CASSPQGVSMAQHF	NA	TRBJ1-5	NA	TRBV18
TGTGCCAGAAGCCCCTTCTCGCGGAATGAGCAGTTCTTC	CARSPFSRNEQFF	NA	TRBJ2-1	NA	TRBV5-3
TGTGCCATCAGTGAGTTCGGGGGGAACACTGAAGCTTTCTTT	CAISEFGGNTEAFF	NA	TRBJ1-1	NA	TRBV10-3
TGTGCCAGCAGCAGAAGGGCGGGATCCGCTTTCTTT	CASSRRAGSAFF	NA	TRBJ1-1	NA	TRBV3-1/TRBV3-2
TGTGCCAGCAGTTTATCAGACTCTGGAAACACCATATATTTT	CASSLSDSGNTIYF	NA	TRBJ1-3	NA	TRBV28
TGTGCCAGCAGCGGCAGCGGGCGGGGGGGAAGCTCCTACAATGAGCAGTTCTTC	CASSGSGRGGSSYNEQFF	TRBD2	TRBJ2-1	NA	TRBV5-4
TGTGCCACCAGTGACCGCCAGGGGCCTAGCTATGGCTACACCTTC	CATSDRQGPSYGYTF	NA	TRBJ1-2	NA	TRBV24-1
TGTGCCAGCAGTCCTTGGACAGGCGGGAACACTGAAGCTTTCTTT	CASSPWTGGNTEAFF	TRBD1	TRBJ1-1	NA	TRBV27
TGTGCCAGCAGGAAAAGCAGGGATAATTCACCCCTCCACTTT	CASRKSRDNSPLHF	NA	TRBJ1-6	NA	TRBV3-1/TRBV3-2
TGTGCCAGTAGTATTGATCAGGGGAGAACCAACTATGGCTACACCTTC	CASSIDQGRTNYGYTF	NA	TRBJ1-2	few	TRBV19
TGTGCCAGCAGTGCGACCGGAGACAGGGGCTACGAGCAGTACTTC	CASSATGDRGYEQYF	TRBD1	TRBJ2-7	NA	TRBV6-2/TRBV6-3
TGCGCCAGCAGTGATTCGGGAAATGGTGAAGCTTTCTTT	CASSDSGNGEAFF	NA	TRBJ1-1	NA	TRBV10-1
TGTGCCAGCAGTGACAGGGACAGGGCGGAGACCCAGTACTTC	CASSDRDRAETQYF	TRBD1	TRBJ2-5	NA	TRBV25-1
TGTGCCTGGAGTCGGGGAACTGAAGCTTTCTTT	CAWSRGTEAFF	NA	TRBJ1-1	NA	TRBV30
TGTGCCAGTAGTACGCCAGGTCGGACAGATACGCAGTATTTT	CASSTPGRTDTQYF	NA	TRBJ2-3	NA	TRBV19
TGTGCCAGCAGCACGAGCTCCTATAATTCACCCCTCCACTTT	CASSTSSYNSPLHF	NA	TRBJ1-6	NA	TRBV11-3
TGTGCCAGCAGCGTAGCTCCCCGTAGCACAGATACGCAGTATTTT	CASSVAPRSTDTQYF	NA	TRBJ2-3	NA	TRBV9
TGCGCCAGCAGCCCAGGACAGGGAGGGAATGAGCAGTTCTTC	CASSPGQGGNEQFF	NA	TRBJ2-1	NA	TRBV5-1
TGTGCCAGCAGCCGGGACAGCCTTAATCAGCCCCAGCATTTT	CASSRDSLNQPQHF	TRBD1	TRBJ1-5	NA	TRBV3-1/TRBV3-2
TGTGCCAGCTCACCTACAGGGGACTTGGGAGAGACCCAGTACTTC	CASSPTGDLGETQYF	NA	TRBJ2-5	NA	TRBV18
TGTGCCAGCGGCTGGACGGTTGGGCGGGATCGCTACGAGCAGTACTTC	CASGWTVGRDRYEQYF	NA	TRBJ2-7	few	TRBV2
TGTGCCAGCAGCCCGGGGGGGCAGGGAGTGGCAGATACGCAGTATTTT	CASSPGGQGVADTQYF	TRBD2	TRBJ2-3	NA	TRBV5-4
TGTGCCAGCAGCTCCTCGACAGGGTACCTAACGCAAGGTCAGCCCCAGCATTTT	CASSSSTGYLTQGQPQHF	TRBD1	TRBJ1-5	NA	TRBV7-9
TGTGCCAGCAGTTCTAGCTCCTACGAGCAGTACTTC	CASSSSSYEQYF	NA	TRBJ2-7	NA	TRBV6-1
TGTGCCAGCAGTGGGCGGGGGGTGAGCTCCTACGAGCAGTACTTC	CASSGRGVSSYEQYF	TRBD2	TRBJ2-7	NA	TRBV3-1/TRBV3-2
TGTGCCAGCAGCGTCTCCGTCCGGGACAGGTCCGGGGTAGAGACCCAGTACTTC	CASSVSVRDRSGVETQYF	TRBD1	TRBJ2-5	once	TRBV9
TGTGCCATCAGTGAGTTAGGACTAGCGGACTCCTACGAGCAGTACTTC	CAISELGLADSYEQYF	TRBD2	TRBJ2-7	NA	TRBV10-3
TGCGCCAGCAGCCAAGAAGGGGCCCCCATCGAGGCAGATACGCAGTATTTT	CASSQEGAPIEADTQYF	NA	TRBJ2-3	NA	TRBV4-1
TGTGCCAGCAACACCTTTGGGGCAGGGGAGCACTACGAGCAGTACTTC	CASNTFGAGEHYEQYF	NA	TRBJ2-7	NA	TRBV5-4
TGTGCCAGCAGCGCAGAAACAGCGGCCCACGAGCAGTACTTC	CASSAETAAHEQYF	NA	TRBJ2-7	NA	TRBV5-4
TGTGCCAGCAGCCAGGCAGAGGGACAGGGACCCACCGGGGAGCTGTTTTTT	CASSQAEGQGPTGELFF	TRBD1	TRBJ2-2	NA	TRBV4-2
TGTGCCAGCAGCTGGGACAGGGAGGAAAAACTGTTTTTT	CASSWDREEKLFF	TRBD1	TRBJ1-4	NA	TRBV5-4
TGTGCCAGCAGCTTCCAATTCGCGGGGGGGGGCCATACGCAGTATTTT	CASSFQFAGGGHTQYF	TRBD2	TRBJ2-3	NA	TRBV7-8
TGTGCCAGCGCTTTTCAGGGGGCGAGGGCAGATACGCAGTATTTT	CASAFQGARADTQYF	TRBD1	TRBJ2-3	NA	TRBV25-1
TGTGCCAGCAGCTCCGCGGGGGGTGGCTACACCTTC	CASSSAGGGYTF	NA	TRBJ1-2	NA	TRBV5-8
TGTGCCAGCAGCCAACCGGGGGGTGTATCCTACGAGCAGTACTTC	CASSQPGGVSYEQYF	TRBD2	TRBJ2-7	NA	TRBV14
TGTGCCAGCAGCTTCGCTAGCGGTGAAGATACGCAGTATTTT	CASSFASGEDTQYF	TRBD2	TRBJ2-3	NA	TRBV7-9